This T cell receptor beta chain was recovered during a study of T-cell reconstitution after alpha-beta-depleted transplantation in children. Study-level results: T-cell counts and diversity at one year post-transplant came mainly from newly produced T cells. Several hundred expanded graft clones reportedly supplied alpha-beta T cells about two months after transplant. There were some patients whose high TCRbeta diversity at day 60 came from surviving recipient T cells and thymic progenitors.

About this clonotype itself: Antigen: not known.

Molecular barcoding with unique molecular identifiers was used for the TCRbeta library. TCRdb reprocessed the PCR reads via MiXCR and lists one record per CDR3 protein. The data show about 230,000 distinct CDR3 sequences, approximately 11% seen once. The CDR3 has 13 residues. The germline V gene encodes CDR1 LNHDA and CDR2 SQIVND (reference sequence). Trimming stripped 5 bases from V and 6 bases from J, with 10 bases between. The sequencing used PBMCs, collected before TCRalphabeta/CD19-depleted stem cell transplant. V usage is TRBV19 and J usage is TRBJ2-2; D tentatively fits TRBD1 or TRBD2 (6 bases each). The source of this sequence is a child less than two years old with acute myeloid leukemia, due to receive a stem cell transplant. The CDR3 coding sequence is TGTGCCAGTAGTGGGGGGCGCGCCGGGGAGCTGTTTTTT. Encoded protein: CASSGGRAGELFF.